This is a list of T cell receptor beta chains from one sample in a study of control samples from healthy donors and cancer patients. Sequencing was performed with immunoSEQ multiplex PCR; in TCRdb, only in-frame clones are kept and a portion is missing. The sample lists approximately 70,000 clones; over 75% were seen once. Sequencing input: PBMCs. These receptors were obtained from a woman aged 45-65 years with head and neck cancer. The CDR3 runs from the conserved cysteine through the conserved F or W. The D gene is left open where the match is weak. Clone sizes are given selectively: once, few, many, or a class where the clone is expanded.

size: .
D: .
V: TRBV12-3/TRBV12-4
J: TRBJ1-2
CDR3: CASSLRAGVGYTF
DNA: TGTGCCAGCAGTTTAAGGGCTGGGGTTGGCTACACCTTC

size: .
D: .
V: TRBV4-1
J: TRBJ2-7
CDR3: CASSQDTYEQYF
DNA: TGCGCCAGCAGCCAGGACACCTACGAGCAGTACTTC

size: medium-sized
D: .
V: TRBV2
J: TRBJ2-5
CDR3: CASSEGLLQETQYF
DNA: TGTGCCAGCAGTGAAGGGCTGCTACAAGAGACCCAGTACTTC

size: .
D: .
V: TRBV6-2/TRBV6-3
J: TRBJ2-5
CDR3: CASSSSFRAGARQETQYF
DNA: TGTGCCAGCAGTTCCTCCTTTCGGGCGGGGGCCCGCCAAGAGACCCAGTACTTC

size: .
D: .
V: TRBV5-1
J: TRBJ1-5
CDR3: CASSLVGDQPQHF
DNA: TGCGCCAGCAGCCTAGTGGGCGATCAGCCCCAGCATTTT

size: .
D: .
V: TRBV4-1
J: TRBJ1-1
CDR3: CASSQARRGTEAFF
DNA: TGCGCCAGCAGCCAAGCCCGGAGGGGCACTGAAGCTTTCTTT

size: .
D: TRBD1
V: TRBV28
J: TRBJ1-2
CDR3: CASSSGQGNYGYTF
DNA: TGTGCCAGCAGCTCCGGACAGGGGAACTATGGCTACACCTTC

size: .
D: .
V: TRBV6-5
J: TRBJ2-2
CDR3: CASSYSELLTGELFF
DNA: TGTGCCAGCAGTTACTCGGAGCTTCTCACCGGGGAGCTGTTTTTT

size: once
D: TRBD1
V: TRBV18
J: TRBJ2-2
CDR3: CASSHTGGTGELFF
DNA: TGTGCCAGCTCCCATACAGGGGGCACCGGGGAGCTGTTTTTT

size: .
D: TRBD1
V: TRBV29-1
J: TRBJ2-2
CDR3: CSAVRDRGDTGELFF
DNA: TGCAGCGCTGTCCGGGACAGGGGGGACACCGGGGAGCTGTTTTTT

size: .
D: .
V: TRBV7-2
J: TRBJ1-2
CDR3: CASSFDSLNYGYTF
DNA: TGTGCCAGCAGCTTCGACAGCCTGAACTATGGCTACACCTTC

size: few
D: TRBD2
V: TRBV19
J: TRBJ2-5
CDR3: CASSMPAGGQETQYF
DNA: TGTGCCAGTAGTATGCCAGCGGGGGGACAAGAGACCCAGTACTTC

size: .
D: .
V: TRBV5-4
J: TRBJ2-2
CDR3: CASSARPGANTGELFF
DNA: TGTGCCAGCAGCGCACGGCCAGGGGCGAACACCGGGGAGCTGTTTTTT

size: .
D: TRBD1
V: TRBV4-3
J: TRBJ1-2
CDR3: CASSKRVGGADGYTF
DNA: TGCGCCAGCAGCAAACGAGTAGGGGGCGCGGATGGCTACACCTTC

size: .
D: .
V: TRBV6-6
J: TRBJ1-1
CDR3: CASSYAPGANTEAFF
DNA: TGTGCCAGCAGTTACGCCCCGGGGGCGAACACTGAAGCTTTCTTT

size: .
D: TRBD1
V: TRBV27
J: TRBJ1-6
CDR3: CASSLSGGSSPLHF
DNA: TGTGCTAGCAGTTTATCAGGGGGCTCTTCACCCCTCCACTTT

size: .
D: TRBD1
V: TRBV4-3
J: TRBJ1-6
CDR3: CASSQGTGNSPLHF
DNA: TGCGCCAGCAGCCAAGGGACAGGAAACTCACCCCTCCACTTT

size: once
D: .
V: TRBV19
J: TRBJ2-1
CDR3: CASSILFSYNEQFF
DNA: TGTGCCAGTAGTATTTTATTCTCTTACAATGAGCAGTTCTTC

size: .
D: TRBD2
V: TRBV9
J: TRBJ2-1
CDR3: CASSVVSGGYNEQFF
DNA: TGTGCCAGCAGCGTAGTAAGCGGGGGGTACAATGAGCAGTTCTTC

size: .
D: .
V: TRBV19
J: TRBJ1-2
CDR3: CASKRAYGYTF
DNA: TGTGCCAGTAAACGGGCGTATGGCTACACCTTC

size: .
D: TRBD1
V: TRBV27
J: TRBJ1-1
CDR3: CAFKPNRGEYTEAFF
DNA: TGTGCCTTTAAGCCGAACAGGGGGGAATACACTGAAGCTTTCTTT

size: .
D: .
V: TRBV7-9
J: TRBJ2-6
CDR3: CASSLAEMYSGANVLTF
DNA: TGTGCCAGCAGCTTAGCAGAAATGTACTCTGGGGCCAACGTCCTGACTTTC

size: .
D: .
V: TRBV27
J: TRBJ1-4
CDR3: CASSPGKGLGTNEKLFF
DNA: TGTGCCAGCAGCCCTGGAAAGGGGCTTGGAACTAATGAAAAACTGTTTTTT

size: .
D: .
V: TRBV7-2
J: TRBJ2-5
CDR3: CASSPGGRVYQETQYF
DNA: TGTGCCAGCAGCCCAGGGGGGCGCGTTTACCAAGAGACCCAGTACTTC

size: once
D: TRBD1
V: TRBV6-1
J: TRBJ2-1
CDR3: CASSERDRLPNEQFF
DNA: TGTGCCAGCAGTGAAAGGGACAGGCTCCCCAATGAGCAGTTCTTC

size: .
D: TRBD1
V: TRBV28
J: TRBJ1-6
CDR3: CASRGQGDSPLHF
DNA: TGTGCCAGCAGGGGACAGGGGGATTCACCCCTCCACTTT

size: .
D: .
V: TRBV5-1
J: TRBJ1-2
CDR3: CASSPDGTPYGYTF
DNA: TGCGCCAGCAGCCCGGACGGGACTCCATATGGCTACACCTTC

size: .
D: .
V: TRBV29-1
J: TRBJ1-2
CDR3: CSVLGAGYRANYGYTF
DNA: TGCAGCGTTCTAGGGGCGGGATATAGGGCTAACTATGGCTACACCTTC

size: .
D: .
V: TRBV5-4
J: TRBJ1-1
CDR3: CASTRAGQDTEAFF
DNA: TGTGCCAGCACCCGCGCGGGGCAGGATACTGAAGCTTTCTTT

size: .
D: .
V: TRBV10-3
J: TRBJ1-2
CDR3: CAISESNWEKDYTF
DNA: TGTGCCATCAGTGAGTCGAATTGGGAAAAAGACTACACCTTC

size: once
D: .
V: TRBV5-5
J: TRBJ1-1
CDR3: CASSQILGTLNTEAFF
DNA: TGTGCCAGCAGCCAAATCTTGGGGACCTTAAACACTGAAGCTTTCTTT

size: .
D: .
V: TRBV19
J: TRBJ2-3
CDR3: CASRAQGFRGTDTQYF
DNA: TGTGCCAGTAGGGCCCAGGGCTTCAGGGGCACAGATACGCAGTATTTT

size: few
D: .
V: TRBV7-9
J: TRBJ2-7
CDR3: CASSLGQKLYEQYF
DNA: TGTGCCAGCAGCTTAGGGCAGAAACTCTACGAGCAGTACTTC

size: .
D: .
V: TRBV4-1
J: TRBJ2-5
CDR3: CASSQGVGGLKETQYF
DNA: TGCGCCAGCAGCCAAGGGGTCGGGGGGCTAAAAGAGACCCAGTACTTC

size: .
D: TRBD1
V: TRBV9
J: TRBJ1-2
CDR3: CASSPRDREVGGYTF
DNA: TGTGCCAGCAGCCCCAGGGACAGGGAGGTGGGTGGCTACACCTTC

size: .
D: .
V: TRBV9
J: TRBJ2-7
CDR3: CASSVGDLTTYEQYF
DNA: TGTGCCAGCAGCGTAGGGGACCTTACTACCTACGAGCAGTACTTC

size: .
D: .
V: TRBV9
J: TRBJ1-4
CDR3: CASSPAGTLNEKLFF
DNA: TGTGCCAGCAGCCCTGCCGGGACCCTGAATGAAAAACTGTTTTTT

size: .
D: TRBD1
V: TRBV7-2
J: TRBJ2-7
CDR3: CASSFEGQSYEQYF
DNA: TGTGCCAGCAGCTTCGAGGGACAGTCCTACGAGCAGTACTTC